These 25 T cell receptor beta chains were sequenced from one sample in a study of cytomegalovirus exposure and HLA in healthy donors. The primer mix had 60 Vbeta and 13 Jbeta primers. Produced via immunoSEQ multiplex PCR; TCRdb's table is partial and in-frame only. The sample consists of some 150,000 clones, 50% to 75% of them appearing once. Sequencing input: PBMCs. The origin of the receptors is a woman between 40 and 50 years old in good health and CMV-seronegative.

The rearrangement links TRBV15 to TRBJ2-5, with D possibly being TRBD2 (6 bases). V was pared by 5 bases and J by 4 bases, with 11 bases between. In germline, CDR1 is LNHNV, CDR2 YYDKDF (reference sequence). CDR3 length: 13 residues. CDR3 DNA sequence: TGTGCCACCAGCTTCCGGGGGAGAGAGACCCAGTACTTC. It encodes CATSFRGRETQYF. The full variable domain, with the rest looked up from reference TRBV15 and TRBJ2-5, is DAMVIQNPRYQVTQFGKPVTLSCSQTLNHNVMYWYQQKSSQAPKLLFHYYDKDFNNEADTPDNFQSRRPNTSFCFLDIRSPGLGDTAMYLCATSFRGRETQYFGPGTRLLVL.

CDR3 residues: CASSAPTGGWDTEAFF. CDR3 bases: TGTGCCAGCAGCGCCCCGACAGGGGGTTGGGACACTGAAGCTTTCTTT. The chain recombines TRBV9 with TRBJ1-1; 9 bases align to TRBD1. This CDR3 contains 16 residues. Looked up from germline, CDR1 is SGDLS and CDR2 is YYNGEE. Unmatched junction bases numbered 9, after V lost 3 bases and J lost 3 bases.

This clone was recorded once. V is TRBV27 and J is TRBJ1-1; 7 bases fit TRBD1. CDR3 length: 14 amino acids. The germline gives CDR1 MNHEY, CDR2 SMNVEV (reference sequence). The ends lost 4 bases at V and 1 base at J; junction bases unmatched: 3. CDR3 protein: CASSSGTENTEAFF. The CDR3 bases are TGTGCCAGCAGTTCCGGGACAGAGAACACTGAAGCTTTCTTT.

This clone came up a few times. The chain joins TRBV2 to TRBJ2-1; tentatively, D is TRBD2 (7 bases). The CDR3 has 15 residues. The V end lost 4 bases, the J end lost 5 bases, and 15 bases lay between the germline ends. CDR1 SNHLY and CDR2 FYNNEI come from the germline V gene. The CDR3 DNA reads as TGTGCCAGCAGTGTAAGGGGGGGGCTTCACAATGAGCAGTTCTTC. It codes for CASSVRGGLHNEQFF.

The CDR3 reads CASSLNEGRMNEAFF. The CDR3 DNA sequence: TGTGCCAGCAGCCTCAATGAGGGGAGGATGAATGAAGCTTTCTTT. V gene TRBV11-2 combines with J gene TRBJ1-1, with TRBD1 as a possible D gene (5 bases). This CDR3 is built from 15 residues. Looked up from germline, CDR1 is SGHAT and CDR2 is FQNNGV. Trimming removed 5 bases at V and 7 bases at J, with 20 bases between.

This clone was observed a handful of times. CDR3 sequence reads: CASSLSIARSYNEQFF. Written as DNA, the CDR3 is TGTGCCAGCAGCTTGTCAATAGCCCGTTCCTACAATGAGCAGTTCTTC. The rearrangement links TRBV5-4 to TRBJ2-1; D is unresolved. V shed 1 base and J shed 1 base, with 12 bases lying between them. The germline V gene has CDR1 SGHNT and CDR2 YYREEE (reference sequence). The CDR3 runs 16 residues.

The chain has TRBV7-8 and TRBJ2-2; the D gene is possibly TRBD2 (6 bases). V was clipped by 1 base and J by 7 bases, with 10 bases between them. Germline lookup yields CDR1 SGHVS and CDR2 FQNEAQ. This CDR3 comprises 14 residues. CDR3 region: CASSLGASVGELFF. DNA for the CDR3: TGTGCCAGCAGCTTAGGAGCTAGCGTCGGGGAGCTGTTTTTT.

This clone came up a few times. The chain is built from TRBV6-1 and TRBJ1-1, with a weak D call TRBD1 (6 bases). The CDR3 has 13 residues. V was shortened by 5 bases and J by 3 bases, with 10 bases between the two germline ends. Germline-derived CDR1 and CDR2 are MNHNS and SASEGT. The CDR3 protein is CASSLQGYTEAFF. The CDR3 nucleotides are TGTGCCAGCAGTTTACAGGGCTACACTGAAGCTTTCTTT.

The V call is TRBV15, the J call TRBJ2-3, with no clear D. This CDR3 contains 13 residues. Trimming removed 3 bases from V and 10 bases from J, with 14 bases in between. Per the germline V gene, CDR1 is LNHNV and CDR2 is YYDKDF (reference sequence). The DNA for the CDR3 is TGTGCCACCAGCAGTACCTCCAACGCGGCGCAGTATTTT. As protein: CATSSTSNAAQYF.

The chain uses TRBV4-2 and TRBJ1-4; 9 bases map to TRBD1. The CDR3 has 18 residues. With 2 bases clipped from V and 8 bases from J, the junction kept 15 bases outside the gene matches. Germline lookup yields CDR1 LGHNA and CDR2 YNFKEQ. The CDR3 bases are TGTGCCAGCAGCCAACGGGGTCAACTACAGGGGGCGGGAGAAAAACTGTTTTTT. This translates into CASSQRGQLQGAGEKLFF.

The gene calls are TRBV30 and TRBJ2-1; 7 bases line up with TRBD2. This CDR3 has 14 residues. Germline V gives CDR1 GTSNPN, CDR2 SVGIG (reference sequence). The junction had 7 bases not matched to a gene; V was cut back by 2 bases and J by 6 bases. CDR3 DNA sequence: TGTGCCTGGAGTCCCCGAGCGGGGACCAATGAGCAGTTCTTC. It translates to CAWSPRAGTNEQFF. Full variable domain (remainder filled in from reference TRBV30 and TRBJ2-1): SQTIHQWPATLVQPVGSPLSLECTVEGTSNPNLYWYRQAAGRGLQLLFYSVGIGQISSEVPQNLSASRPQDRQFILSSKKLLLSDSGFYLCAWSPRAGTNEQFFGPGTRLTVL.

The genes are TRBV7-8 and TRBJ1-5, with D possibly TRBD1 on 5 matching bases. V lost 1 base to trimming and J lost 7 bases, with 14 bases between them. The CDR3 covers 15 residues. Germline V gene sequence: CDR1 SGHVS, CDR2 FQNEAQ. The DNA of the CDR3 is TGTGCCAGCAGCTTAGATGGGGGAGGGCCCCAGCCCCAGCATTTT. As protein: CASSLDGGGPQPQHF.

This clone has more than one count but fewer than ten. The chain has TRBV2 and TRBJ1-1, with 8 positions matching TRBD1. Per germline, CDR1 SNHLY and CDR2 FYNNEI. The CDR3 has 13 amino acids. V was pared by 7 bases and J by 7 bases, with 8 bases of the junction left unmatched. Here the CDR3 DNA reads TGTGCCAGCAATAGACAGGGGACCGATGAAGCTTTCTTT. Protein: CASNRQGTDEAFF.

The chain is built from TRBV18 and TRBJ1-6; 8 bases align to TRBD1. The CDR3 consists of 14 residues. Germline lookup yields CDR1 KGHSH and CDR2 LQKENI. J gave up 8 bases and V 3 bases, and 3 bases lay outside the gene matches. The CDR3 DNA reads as TGTGCCAGCTCACCCCTGGACAGGGATTCACCCCTCCACTTT. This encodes CASSPLDRDSPLHF.

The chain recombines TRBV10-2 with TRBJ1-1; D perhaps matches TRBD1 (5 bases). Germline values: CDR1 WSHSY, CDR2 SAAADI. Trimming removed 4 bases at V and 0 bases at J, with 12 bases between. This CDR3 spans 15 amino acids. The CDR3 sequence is CASSGSDNLNTEAFF. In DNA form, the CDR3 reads TGCGCCAGCAGTGGGTCGGACAACTTGAACACTGAAGCTTTCTTT.

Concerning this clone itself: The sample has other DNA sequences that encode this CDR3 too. CDR3 residues: CASSLDRDQPQHF. CDR3 coding DNA: TGTGCCAGCAGCTTGGACAGGGATCAGCCCCAGCATTTT. The J gene is TRBJ1-5, the V gene TRBV11-2, with TRBD1 identical over 8 bases. J was trimmed by 5 bases and V by 3 bases; bases with no gene match: 0. CDR1 is SGHAT and CDR2 is FQNNGV in the germline V gene. This CDR3 is 13 amino acids long. The whole variable domain, filled in from reference TRBV11-2 and TRBJ1-5, reads EAGVAQSPRYKIIEKRQSVAFWCNPISGHATLYWYQQILGQGPKLLIQFQNNGVVDDSQLPKDRFSAERLKGVDSTLKIQPAKLEDSAVYLCASSLDRDQPQHFGDGTRLSIL.

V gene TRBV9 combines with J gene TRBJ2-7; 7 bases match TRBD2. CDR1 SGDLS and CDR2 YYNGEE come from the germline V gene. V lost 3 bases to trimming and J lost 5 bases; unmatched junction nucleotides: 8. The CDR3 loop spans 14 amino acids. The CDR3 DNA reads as TGTGCCAGCAGCGCAGACGCGGGGGTGGACGAGCAGTACTTC. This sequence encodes CASSADAGVDEQYF.

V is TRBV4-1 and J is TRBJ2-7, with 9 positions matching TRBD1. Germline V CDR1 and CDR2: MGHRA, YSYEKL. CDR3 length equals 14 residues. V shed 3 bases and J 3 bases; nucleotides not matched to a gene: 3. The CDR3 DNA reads TGCGCCAGCAGCCAGGACAGGGGAGTCTACGAGCAGTACTTC. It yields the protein CASSQDRGVYEQYF.

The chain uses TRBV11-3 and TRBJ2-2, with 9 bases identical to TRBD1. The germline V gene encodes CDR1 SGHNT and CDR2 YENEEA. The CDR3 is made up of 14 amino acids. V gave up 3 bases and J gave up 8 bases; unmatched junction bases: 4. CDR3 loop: CASSLGQGWGELFF. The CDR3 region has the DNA TGTGCCAGCAGCTTGGGACAGGGATGGGGGGAGCTGTTTTTT.

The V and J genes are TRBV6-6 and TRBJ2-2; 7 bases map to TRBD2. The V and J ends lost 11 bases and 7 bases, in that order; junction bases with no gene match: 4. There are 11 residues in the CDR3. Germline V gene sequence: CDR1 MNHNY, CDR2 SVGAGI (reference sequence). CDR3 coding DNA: TGTGCCGCCCGGGGGGACGGGGAGCTGTTTTTT. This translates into CAARGDGELFF.

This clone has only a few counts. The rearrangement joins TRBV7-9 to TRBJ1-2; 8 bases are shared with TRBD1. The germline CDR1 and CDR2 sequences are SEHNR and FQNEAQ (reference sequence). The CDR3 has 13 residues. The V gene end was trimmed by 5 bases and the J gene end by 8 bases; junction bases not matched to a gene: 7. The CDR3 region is CASSQGARRGYTF. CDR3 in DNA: TGTGCCAGCAGCCAGGGGGCTCGCAGGGGCTACACCTTC.

The chain's CDR3 is CASSRASRGGHGELFF. CDR3 nucleotide sequence: TGTGCCAGCAGCCGGGCATCAAGGGGGGGCCACGGGGAGCTGTTTTTT. The chain links TRBV5-4 to TRBJ2-2, with D possibly TRBD2 on 7 matching bases. Trimming took off 4 bases at V and 7 bases at J, with 20 bases between the two ends. CDR1 and CDR2 (germline): SGHNT, YYREEE (reference sequence). This CDR3 spans 16 amino acids.

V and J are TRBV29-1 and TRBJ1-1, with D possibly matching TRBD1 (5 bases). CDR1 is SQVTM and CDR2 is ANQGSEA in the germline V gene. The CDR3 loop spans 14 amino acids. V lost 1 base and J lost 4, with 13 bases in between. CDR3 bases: TGCAGCGTTGAAGGTCTACAGGTCGTCACTGAAGCTTTCTTT. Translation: CSVEGLQVVTEAFF.

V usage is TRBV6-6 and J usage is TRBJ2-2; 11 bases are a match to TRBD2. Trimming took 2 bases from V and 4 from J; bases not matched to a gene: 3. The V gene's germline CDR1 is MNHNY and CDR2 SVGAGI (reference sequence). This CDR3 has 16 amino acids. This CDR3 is CASSYALAGGTGELFF. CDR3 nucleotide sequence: TGTGCCAGCAGTTACGCGCTAGCGGGGGGCACCGGGGAGCTGTTTTTT.

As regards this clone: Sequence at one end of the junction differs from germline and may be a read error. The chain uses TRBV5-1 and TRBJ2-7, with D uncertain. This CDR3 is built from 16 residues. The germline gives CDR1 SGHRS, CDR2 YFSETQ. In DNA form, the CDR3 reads TGCGCCAGCAGCTTGGAGTTGGCAGTGAGCTCCTACGAGGAGTACTTC. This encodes CASSLELAVSSYEEYF. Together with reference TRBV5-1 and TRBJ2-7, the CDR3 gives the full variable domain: KAGVTQTPRYLIKTRGQQVTLSCSPISGHRSVSWYQQTPGQGLQFLFEYFSETQRNKGNFPGRFSGRQFSNSRSEMNVSTLELGDSALYLCASSLELAVSSYEEYFGPGTRLTVT.